These 5 T cell receptor beta chains originate from one sample sequenced in a study of blood T cell repertoires in COVID-19 (dated by TCRdb to about 2020). Library preparation was by the immunoSEQ multiplex PCR assay. Sourced from immuneACCESS, this table was stored by TCRdb with only in-frame sequences that have V and J called. A share of the clones is absent; for the studies checked, an unresolved V gene accounts for under half, and the remainder has no known explanation. Recorded for this sample are 280,000 or so clones; approximately 89% of them occurred a single time. The ten largest clonotypes hold approximately 7.2% of the sample. The sequenced sample consisted of peripheral blood. These receptors came from a woman between 25 and 40 years old who had recovered from COVID-19.

The chain carries TRBV19 and TRBJ1-1; D may be TRBD1 (6 bases). Germline CDR1 LNHDA, CDR2 SQIVND (reference sequence). CDR3 length equals 13 residues. Trimming took off 7 bases at V and 0 bases at J, with 9 bases between the two ends. CDR3 sequence: CASKRDMNTEAFF. The CDR3 DNA is TGTGCCAGTAAGAGGGACATGAACACTGAAGCTTTCTTT. Full variable domain (remainder filled in from reference TRBV19 and TRBJ1-1): DGGITQSPKYLFRKEGQNVTLSCEQNLNHDAMYWYRQDPGQGLRLIYYSQIVNDFQKGDIAEGYSVSREKKESFPLTVTSAQKNPTAFYLCASKRDMNTEAFFGQGTRLTVV.

The genes are TRBV14 and TRBJ2-3; the D gene is possibly TRBD2 (6 bases). The germline CDR1 and CDR2 sequences are SGHDN and FVKESK. The V end was cut by 4 bases, the J end by 4 bases, with 18 bases between. There are 16 residues in the CDR3. The CDR3 region is CASSPLEGSSPDTQYF. In nucleotides, the CDR3 is TGTGCCAGCAGCCCCCTGGAGGGTTCATCCCCAGATACGCAGTATTTT.

V usage is TRBV11-3 and J usage is TRBJ1-1; D unresolved. Germline CDR1 and CDR2: SGHNT and YENEEA. The CDR3 has 14 amino acids. Trimming shortened V by 2 bases and J by 3 bases, and 10 bases separated the two germline ends. CDR3 DNA: TGTGCCAGCAGCTTAAGGAGCACGGACACTGAAGCTTTCTTT. Translating gives CASSLRSTDTEAFF.

The V call is TRBV5-5, the J call TRBJ2-6; D uncertain. Germline V gene sequence: CDR1 SGHKS, CDR2 YYEKEE (reference sequence). Between the trimmed V and J ends, which lost 1 base and 0 bases, there was a span of 5 bases. The CDR3 is 15 residues long. For the CDR3, the DNA is TGTGCCAGCAGCTTGACGGGCTCTGGGGCCAACGTCCTGACTTTC. The encoded protein is CASSLTGSGANVLTF.

Details on this clone: Different DNA sequences within this sample yield the same CDR3. J is TRBJ1-1 and V is TRBV27; weak D call: TRBD1 (6 bases). CDR1 is MNHEY and CDR2 is SMNVEV in the germline V gene (reference sequence). The CDR3 runs 14 residues. Trimming removed 6 bases at V and 0 bases at J, with 11 bases between. This CDR3 is CASSPDSVNTEAFF. The CDR3, as DNA: TGTGCCAGCAGCCCGGACAGTGTGAACACTGAAGCTTTCTTT.